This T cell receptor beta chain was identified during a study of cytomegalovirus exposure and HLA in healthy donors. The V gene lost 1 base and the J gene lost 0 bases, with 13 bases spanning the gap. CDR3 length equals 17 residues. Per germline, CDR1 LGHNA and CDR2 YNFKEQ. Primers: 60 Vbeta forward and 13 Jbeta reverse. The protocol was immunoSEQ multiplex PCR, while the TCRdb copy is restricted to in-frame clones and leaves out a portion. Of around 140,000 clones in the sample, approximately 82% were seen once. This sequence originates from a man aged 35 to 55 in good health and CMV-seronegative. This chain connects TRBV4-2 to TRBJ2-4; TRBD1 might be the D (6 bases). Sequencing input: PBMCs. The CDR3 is CASSQVVTGGAKNIQYF. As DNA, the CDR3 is TGTGCCAGCAGCCAAGTGGTGACAGGAGGAGCCAAAAACATTCAGTACTTC.